This T cell receptor (beta chain) was captured by sequencing in a study of blood T cells in healthy people across ages. The study's findings and limits: TCR beta diversity, measured per million T cells, fell in a roughly linear way with age.

No fewer than 5.5 micrograms of total RNA were isolated from every sample. Sample-barcoded 5' priming and a J-beta primer mix drove a second PCR of 7 to 11 cycles. From the 5' RACE reads, TCRdb called clonotypes with MiXCR, one entry per CDR3 protein. This table has about 830,000 distinct CDR3 sequences, around 62% appearing once. Points on this clonotype: As yet, its antigen is unknown.

CDR3 length: 14 residues. Germline V CDR1 and CDR2: LGHNT, FRNRAP. This sequence joins TRBV12-5 and TRBJ2-4, with D perhaps TRBD2 (5 bases). The specimen was blood. This TCR was recovered from a man between 25 and 39 years old in good health. In nucleotides, the CDR3 is TGTGCCCTCCCGGGCCCGAGGGCGGAAACAGCTCAGTACTTC. Amino acids: CALPGPRAETAQYF.